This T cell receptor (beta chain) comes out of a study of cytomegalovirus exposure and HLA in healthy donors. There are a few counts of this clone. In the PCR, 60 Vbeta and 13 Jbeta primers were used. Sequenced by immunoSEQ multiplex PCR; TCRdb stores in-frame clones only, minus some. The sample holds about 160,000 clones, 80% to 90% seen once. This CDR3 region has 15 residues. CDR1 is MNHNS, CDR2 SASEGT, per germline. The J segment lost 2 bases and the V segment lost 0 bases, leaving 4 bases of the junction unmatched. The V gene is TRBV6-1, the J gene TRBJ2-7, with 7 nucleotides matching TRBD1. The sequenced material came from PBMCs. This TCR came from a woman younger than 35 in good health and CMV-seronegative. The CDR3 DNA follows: TGTGCCAGCAGTGAAGCAGGGGACAGCGCCTACGAGCAGTACTTC. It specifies CASSEAGDSAYEQYF.